One T cell receptor beta chain is described in this entry. The data originate from a study of blood T cell repertoires in COVID-19. Whole-study context: From T cells, B-cell-depleted T cells, or PBMCs came the material, which was cDNA or gDNA.

V was clipped by 1 base and J by 5 bases, with 21 bases between them. The CDR3 is made up of 17 amino acids. CDR1 and CDR2 from the germline V gene are SGHDT and YYEEEE. Sequenced by immunoSEQ multiplex PCR; TCRdb stores in-frame clones only, minus some. The data contain hundreds of thousands of clones, approximately 90% of them singletons. The source is a woman aged 18-30 years with acute or convalescent COVID-19. The genes are TRBV5-6 and TRBJ1-2; tentative D call: TRBD1 (5 bases). Sequencing used peripheral blood. The CDR3 DNA follows: TGTGCCAGCAGCTTGTTAGTATGGGACTCACAAGGGTATGGCTACACCTTC. Its translation: CASSLLVWDSQGYGYTF.